Each of the 7 T cell receptor beta chains below was sequenced from the same sample in a study of PD-L1 blockade in urothelial cancer. Time point given: pretreatment peripheral blood. TCRdb's table, derived via immunoSEQ multiplex PCR, lists solely in-frame clones and lacks some. The table includes about 49,000 clones, approximately 79% detected once. The material was PBMCs, obtained around atezolizumab (anti-PD-L1) treatment. The receptors here all came from a man aged 65 to 85 with urothelial cancer.

This clone was found a few times. The CDR3 sequence: CASSQAPGRVEAFF. The CDR3 nucleotides read TGCGCCAGCAGCCAAGCTCCAGGGAGGGTTGAAGCTTTCTTT. The gene calls are TRBV4-1 and TRBJ1-1; possible D gene TRBD1, 5 bases. Germline CDR1 reads MGHRA; CDR2 reads YSYEKL. The CDR3 is 14 residues long. The germline V and J ends were trimmed by 1 base and 7 bases, with 13 bases remaining between them.

The chain has TRBV13 and TRBJ2-7; no clear D gene. Germline CDR1 is PRHDT and CDR2 is FYEKMQ (reference sequence). This CDR3 is built from 13 residues. Trimming removed 4 bases from V and 6 bases from J, with 13 bases in between. The CDR3 DNA is TGTGCCAGCAGCTACCTCCGCTCGGGCGAGCAGTACTTC. It translates to CASSYLRSGEQYF.

This clone was observed a single time. CDR3 nucleotides: TGTGCCAGCCAATTGCAGGGTGGCAATCAGCCCCAGCATTTT. Amino acids: CASQLQGGNQPQHF. J is TRBJ1-5 and V is TRBV27; tentatively, D is TRBD1 (5 bases). This CDR3 region has 14 residues. V lost 8 bases and J 2 bases, leaving 13 bases between the germline ends. Per the germline V gene, CDR1 is MNHEY and CDR2 is SMNVEV (reference sequence).

The count of this clone is one. V usage is TRBV28 and J usage is TRBJ2-5, with 7 bases identical to TRBD1. V trimming: 4 bases; J trimming: 1 base; junction bases outside the gene matches: 9. The CDR3 loop spans 16 amino acids. From germline, CDR1 is MDHEN and CDR2 SYDVKM. The CDR3 DNA reads TGTGCCAGCAGTTCCATGGGTCGGACAGGCCAAGAGACCCAGTACTTC. It yields the protein CASSSMGRTGQETQYF.

The chain recombines TRBV28 with TRBJ1-1, with 10 nucleotides matching TRBD1. CDR3 length: 21 amino acids. Germline V gene lookup returns CDR1 MDHEN and CDR2 SYDVKM. Unmatched junction bases numbered 19, after V lost 3 bases and J lost 0 bases. CDR3 sequence reads: CASSFLFLGDRGLLMNTEAFF. The CDR3 nucleotides read TGTGCCAGCAGTTTTCTCTTTCTCGGGGACAGGGGACTCCTTATGAACACTGAAGCTTTCTTT.

The J gene is TRBJ1-1, the V gene TRBV6-4, with 9 bases that match TRBD1. Trimming at V came to 7 bases and at J to 1 base, leaving 4 bases not matched to a gene. Looked up from germline, CDR1 is MRHNA and CDR2 is SNTAGT. The CDR3 sequence is 14 residues long. The CDR3 DNA is TGTGCCAGCACTCGACAGGGGGGGAACACTGAAGCTTTCTTT. Amino acids: CASTRQGGNTEAFF.

Of note for this clone: Other nucleotide sequences in the sample specify the same CDR3. The genes are TRBV18 and TRBJ2-7, with no clear D. The V gene's germline CDR1 is KGHSH and CDR2 LQKENI. V was cut by 3 bases and J by 1 base, with 7 bases left in between. The CDR3 has 13 amino acids. The CDR3 reads CASSPGSSYEQYF. CDR3 nucleotide sequence: TGTGCCAGCTCACCGGGCAGTTCCTACGAGCAGTACTTC.